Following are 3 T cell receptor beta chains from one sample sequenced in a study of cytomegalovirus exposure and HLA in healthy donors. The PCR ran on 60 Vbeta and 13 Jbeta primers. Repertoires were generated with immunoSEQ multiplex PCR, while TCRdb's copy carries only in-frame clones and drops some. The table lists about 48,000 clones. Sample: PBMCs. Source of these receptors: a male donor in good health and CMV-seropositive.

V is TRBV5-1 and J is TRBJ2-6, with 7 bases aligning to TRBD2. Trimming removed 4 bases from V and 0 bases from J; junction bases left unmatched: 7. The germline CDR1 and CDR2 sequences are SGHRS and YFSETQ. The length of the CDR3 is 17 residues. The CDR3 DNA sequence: TGCGCCAGCAGCCGGGAGGACCGGATCTCTGGGGCCAACGTCCTGACTTTC. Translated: CASSREDRISGANVLTF.

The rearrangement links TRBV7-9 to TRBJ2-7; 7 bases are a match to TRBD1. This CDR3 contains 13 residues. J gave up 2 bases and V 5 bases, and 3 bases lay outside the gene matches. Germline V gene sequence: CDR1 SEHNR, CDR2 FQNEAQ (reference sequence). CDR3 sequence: CASSRQGTYEQYF. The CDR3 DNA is TGTGCCAGCAGCAGACAGGGTACCTACGAGCAGTACTTC. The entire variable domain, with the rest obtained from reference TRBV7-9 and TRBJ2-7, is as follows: DTGVSQNPRHKITKRGQNVTFRCDPISEHNRLYWYRQTLGQGPEFLTYFQNEAQLEKSRLLSDRFSAERPKGSFSTLEIQRTEQGDSAMYLCASSRQGTYEQYFGPGTRLTVT.

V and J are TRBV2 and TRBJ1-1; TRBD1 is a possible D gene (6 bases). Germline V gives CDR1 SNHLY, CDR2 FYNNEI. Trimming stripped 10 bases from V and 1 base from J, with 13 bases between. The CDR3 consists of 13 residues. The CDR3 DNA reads TGTGCCACGGTAGAGGGGGAGAACACTGAAGCTTTCTTT. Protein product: CATVEGENTEAFF.